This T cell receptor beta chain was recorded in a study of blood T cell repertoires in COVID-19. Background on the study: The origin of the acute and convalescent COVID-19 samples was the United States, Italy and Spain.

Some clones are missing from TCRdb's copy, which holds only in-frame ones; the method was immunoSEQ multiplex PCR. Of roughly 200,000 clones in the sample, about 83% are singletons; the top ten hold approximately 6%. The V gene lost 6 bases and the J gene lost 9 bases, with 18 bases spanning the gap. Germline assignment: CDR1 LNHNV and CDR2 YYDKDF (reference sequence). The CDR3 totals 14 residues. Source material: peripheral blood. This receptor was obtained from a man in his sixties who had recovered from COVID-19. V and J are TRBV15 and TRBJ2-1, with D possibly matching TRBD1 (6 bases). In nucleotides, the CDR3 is TGTGCCACCAGGGAACACCAACAGGGATCTGAGCAGTTCTTC. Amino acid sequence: CATREHQQGSEQFF. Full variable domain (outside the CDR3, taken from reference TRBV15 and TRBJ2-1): DAMVIQNPRYQVTQFGKPVTLSCSQTLNHNVMYWYQQKSSQAPKLLFHYYDKDFNNEADTPDNFQSRRPNTSFCFLDIRSPGLGDTAMYLCATREHQQGSEQFFGPGTRLTVL.